The T cell receptor (beta chain) described here comes from a study of cytomegalovirus exposure and HLA in healthy donors. Study-level findings and limits: Common viral pathogens were later found to be apparently linked to several of the most significant clusters. The dataset shows that most TCR sequences were rare, while some public TCRs occurred in many donors. CMV serostatus was the only recorded immune exposure for donors.

With 60 Vbeta and 13 Jbeta primers, the PCR was carried out. Generated by immunoSEQ multiplex PCR, the TCRdb table keeps only in-frame clones and is missing some. The table for this sample gives 100,000 to 150,000 clones. The V gene end was trimmed by 9 bases and the J gene end by 0 bases; junction bases not matched to a gene: 10. The CDR3 loop spans 16 amino acids. Germline-derived CDR1 and CDR2 are SNHLY and FYNNEI. As regards this clone: Antigen specificity is unknown.

Sequencing input: PBMCs. This clonotype was obtained from a man aged 35-49 years in good health and CMV-seronegative. The V call is TRBV2, the J call TRBJ2-3; 9 nucleotides line up with TRBD2. CDR3 DNA: TGTGCCAGGAGAGGCGGGAGGGCGCCTAGCACAGATACGCAGTATTTT. This sequence encodes CARRGGRAPSTDTQYF.